These 26 T cell receptor beta chains originate from one sample sequenced in a study of vaccination and CD4 T cells after COVID-19. The Oncomine TCR Beta short-read assay was applied to DNA of cultured CD4+ T cells. Using its own MiXCR run on the PCR reads, TCRdb lists one record per CDR3 protein. Here the sample spans some 3,300 distinct CDR3 sequences, about 34% being singletons. Treatment of the sample: roughly nine-day PBMC culture with coronavirus spike peptide pools or control peptides (ViraFEST assay). Antigens of these TCRs are unknown. Sequenced sample: CD4+ T cells from blood, cultured in vitro. Source of these receptors: a human donor who had recovered from COVID-19.

This clonotype has only a few counts. CDR3 residues: CASKRVSSNQPQHF. The DNA for the CDR3 is TGTGCCAGTAAAAGGGTCAGCAGCAATCAGCCCCAGCATTTT. The genes are TRBV6-1 and TRBJ1-5; D is unclear. V lost 9 bases and J lost 1, with 13 bases in between. The length of the CDR3 is 14 residues. CDR1 and CDR2 (germline): MNHNS, SASEGT.

This sequence joins TRBV12-3 or TRBV12-4 and TRBJ2-2; 7 bases are shared with TRBD2. CDR3 length equals 15 residues. Unmatched junction bases numbered 3, after V lost 3 bases and J lost 2 bases. The CDR3 region is CASSFGGTNTGELFF. The CDR3, as DNA: TGTGCCAGCAGTTTCGGGGGGACCAACACCGGGGAGCTGTTTTTT.

By its share, this clonotype is medium-sized. The rearrangement uses TRBV20-1 and TRBJ2-2; D might be TRBD1 or TRBD2, each matching 6 bases. Trimming cost V 2 bases and J 5 bases, with 12 bases left between them. The CDR3 extends over 14 amino acids. The germline V gene has CDR1 DFQATT and CDR2 SNEGSKA (reference sequence). The CDR3 region is CSARLGGLTGELFF. The CDR3 bases are TGCAGTGCTAGACTGGGGGGCCTAACCGGGGAGCTGTTTTTT.

The chain employs TRBV20-1 and TRBJ2-5; perhaps TRBD2 as D (6 bases). Germline values: CDR1 DFQATT, CDR2 SNEGSKA (reference sequence). This CDR3 comprises 15 residues. V was shortened by 3 bases and J by 2 bases, with 16 bases between the two germline ends. CDR3 in amino acids: CSASQQRAGQETQYF. CDR3 DNA sequence: TGCAGTGCTAGTCAACAACGGGCGGGGCAAGAGACCCAGTACTTC.

The chain is built from TRBV12-3 or TRBV12-4 and TRBJ1-1; no clear D gene. This CDR3 has 12 amino acids. V was cut by 4 bases and J by 3 bases, with 6 bases left in between. The CDR3 is CASSSRYTEAFF. Here the CDR3 DNA reads TGTGCCAGCAGTTCCCGTTACACTGAAGCTTTCTTT.

This clonotype is medium-sized. The chain combines TRBV6-5 with TRBJ1-1, with D possibly matching TRBD1 (5 bases). Trimming took off 0 bases at V and 7 bases at J, with 15 bases between the two ends. The CDR3 sequence is 15 residues long. CDR1 is MNHEY, CDR2 SVGAGI, per germline. The CDR3 sequence is CASSYSGQAGDEAFF. DNA for the CDR3: TGTGCCAGCAGTTACTCAGGACAAGCAGGCGATGAAGCTTTCTTT.

Points on this clonotype: A much larger clone differs from this one at a single base, so this may be a read error. The chain joins TRBV5-6 to TRBJ2-2, with 7 bases aligning to TRBD1. CDR3 length: 14 residues. CDR1 and CDR2 from the germline V gene are SGHDT and YYEEEE. With 3 bases clipped from V and 9 bases from J, the junction kept 8 bases outside the gene matches. This CDR3 reads CASSSGQPTRELFF. CDR3 nucleotides: TGTGCCAGCAGCTCGGGACAGCCTACCAGGGAGCTGTTTTTT.

The chain joins TRBV5-1 to TRBJ1-4; TRBD1 might be the D (5 bases). Germline V gene lookup returns CDR1 SGHRS and CDR2 YFSETQ. Trimming took 4 bases from V and 4 from J, leaving 14 bases between them. CDR3 length: 15 residues. The CDR3 DNA follows: TGCGCCAGCAGCATGTTGGTAGGGGTTAATGAAAAACTGTTTTTT. Amino acids: CASSMLVGVNEKLFF.

In this sample, this clonotype turned up a few times. The V and J genes are TRBV7-6 and TRBJ1-5; D is perhaps TRBD1 (6 bases). V dropped 0 bases and J dropped 8 bases, with 14 bases sitting between them. Germline V gene lookup returns CDR1 SGHVS and CDR2 FNYEAQ. This CDR3 has 15 amino acids. CDR3 nucleotides: TGTGCCAGCAGCTTAGCCCCGGGACAAGAGGAGCCCCAGCATTTT. Translated, it gives CASSLAPGQEEPQHF. Drawing the rest from reference TRBV7-6 and TRBJ1-5, the complete variable domain is GAGVSQSPRYKVTKRGQDVALRCDPISGHVSLYWYRQALGQGPEFLTYFNYEAQQDKSGLPNDRFSAERPEGSISTLTIQRTEQRDSAMYRCASSLAPGQEEPQHFGDGTRLSIL.

This clonotype was found a few times. The chain uses TRBV9 and TRBJ2-3; possibly TRBD1 or TRBD2 for D (7 bases each). The CDR3 totals 16 residues. Trimming removed 6 bases from V and 4 bases from J, with 21 bases in between. The germline V gene has CDR1 SGDLS and CDR2 YYNGEE. CDR3 region: CASTRREGAFADTQYF. The CDR3 nucleotides are TGTGCCAGCACGAGGAGGGAGGGGGCTTTCGCAGATACGCAGTATTTT.

V gene TRBV6-1 combines with J gene TRBJ1-5; D is uncertain. The CDR3 has 13 amino acids. Germline CDR1 reads MNHNS; CDR2 reads SASEGT. The germline V and J ends were trimmed by 7 bases and 3 bases, with 10 bases remaining between them. CDR3 in DNA: TGTGCCAGCAACCAGGCTTTCAATCAGCCCCAGCATTTT. It translates to CASNQAFNQPQHF.

This clonotype appeared once. The gene calls are TRBV23-1 and TRBJ2-5; D unresolved. TRBV23-1 has ORF status, its function being uncertain. CDR3 length: 16 residues. V gave up 6 bases and J gave up 0 bases, with 17 bases separating them. CDR3 coding DNA: TGCGCCAGCAGCCGCGATAGGTTAGCAAACCAAGAGACCCAGTACTTC. Its protein is CASSRDRLANQETQYF.

The sample holds a few counts of this clonotype. V gene TRBV12-3 or TRBV12-4 combines with J gene TRBJ2-1; tentatively, D is TRBD2 (8 bases). The V gene lost 7 bases and the J gene lost 7 bases, with 20 bases spanning the gap. The CDR3 sequence is 15 residues long. The CDR3 DNA reads TGTGCCAGCATTCTAGGGACAGCGGGGGTGAATGAGCAGTTCTTC. As protein: CASILGTAGVNEQFF.

V and J are TRBV12-3 or TRBV12-4 and TRBJ2-7; tentative D call: TRBD2 (6 bases). This CDR3 spans 14 amino acids. Trimming shortened V by 0 bases and J by 0 bases, and 6 bases separated the two germline ends. The CDR3 loop reads CASSLAGGSYEQYF. The CDR3 nucleotides are TGTGCCAGCAGTTTAGCGGGGGGCTCCTACGAGCAGTACTTC.

This clonotype was picked up a small number of times. The chain couples TRBV6-5 to TRBJ2-7; D is uncertain. V lost 2 bases, J lost 0 bases, and 8 bases lay in between. CDR1 and CDR2 from the germline V gene are MNHEY and SVGAGI. This CDR3 spans 14 amino acids. CDR3 sequence reads: CASSYQVNSYEQYF. As DNA, the CDR3 is TGTGCCAGCAGTTACCAAGTAAACTCCTACGAGCAGTACTTC.

V gene TRBV7-9 combines with J gene TRBJ2-1; weak D call: TRBD2 (5 bases). Looked up from germline, CDR1 is SEHNR and CDR2 is FQNEAQ (reference sequence). The V end was cut by 0 bases, the J end by 0 bases, with 9 bases between. This CDR3 is built from 16 residues. The CDR3 protein is CASSLARGLSYNEQFF. CDR3 nucleotide sequence: TGTGCCAGCAGCTTAGCGAGAGGGCTCTCCTACAATGAGCAGTTCTTC.

The genes are TRBV6-1 and TRBJ2-5, with D hard to call. Trimming took 5 bases from V and 3 from J, leaving 16 bases between them. CDR3 size: 15 residues. The germline gives CDR1 MNHNS, CDR2 SASEGT. For the CDR3, the DNA is TGTGCCAGCAGTCTACGAATCGACATTAAAGAGACCCAGTACTTC. It translates to CASSLRIDIKETQYF.

In this sample, this clonotype turned up a few times. The chain joins TRBV5-4 to TRBJ2-5, with 7 bases that match TRBD2. With V trimmed by 3 bases and J by 5 bases, 7 bases remained unmatched. Germline-derived CDR1 and CDR2 are SGHNT and YYREEE (reference sequence). The CDR3 contains 14 residues. As DNA, the CDR3 is TGTGCCAGCAGCTCGCGCGGGGGAAGGGAGACCCAGTACTTC. Protein sequence: CASSSRGGRETQYF.

This clonotype was observed a few times. The chain has TRBV10-3 and TRBJ2-1, with TRBD2 matching over 8 bases. The CDR3 is 16 residues long. J was trimmed by 5 bases and V by 5 bases; bases with no gene match: 11. CDR1 and CDR2 (germline): ENHRY, SYGVKD. CDR3 DNA sequence: TGTGCCATCAGTCTCTTCGGCGCGGGGGGTGACAATGAGCAGTTCTTC. Residues: CAISLFGAGGDNEQFF.

The chain has TRBV6-1 and TRBJ1-1; D may be TRBD1 (6 bases). The CDR3 has 13 amino acids. Germline V gene data show CDR1 as MNHNS and CDR2 as SASEGT. Trimming took off 8 bases at V and 4 bases at J, with 14 bases between the two ends. DNA of the CDR3: TGTGCCAGCGGCGAGGGGGGAGGCACTGAAGCTTTCTTT. It translates to CASGEGGGTEAFF.

This clonotype was seen a handful of times. This CDR3 is CASSLQESGELFF. Here the CDR3 DNA reads TGTGCCAGCAGCCTTCAGGAATCCGGGGAGCTGTTTTTT. V usage is TRBV11-2 and J usage is TRBJ2-2; no clear D. CDR3 length: 13 amino acids. The V end lost 5 bases, the J end lost 6 bases, and 10 bases lay between the germline ends. The V gene's germline CDR1 is SGHAT and CDR2 FQNNGV.

J is TRBJ2-7 and V is TRBV30; TRBD1 matches at 7 bases. CDR3 length: 13 residues. Germline loops: CDR1 GTSNPN, CDR2 SVGIG (reference sequence). V lost 1 base to trimming and J lost 2 bases; unmatched junction nucleotides: 2. CDR3 sequence reads: CAWSGDRPYEQYF. The CDR3 nucleotides read TGTGCCTGGAGTGGGGACAGACCCTACGAGCAGTACTTC.

The chain employs TRBV7-3 and TRBJ1-2, with TRBD1 identical over 7 bases. Germline CDR1 is SGHTA and CDR2 is FQGTGA. CDR3 length: 15 amino acids. With 5 bases clipped from V and 8 bases from J, the junction kept 14 bases outside the gene matches. CDR3 loop: CASSPGKDLRGGYTF. The CDR3 DNA reads TGTGCCAGCAGCCCCGGAAAAGACCTCAGGGGGGGCTACACCTTC.

The sample holds a few counts of this clonotype. This rearrangement joins TRBV6-1 to TRBJ2-7, with D possibly matching TRBD1 (6 bases). V lost 5 bases and J 3 bases, leaving 14 bases between the germline ends. Germline loops: CDR1 MNHNS, CDR2 SASEGT. The CDR3 spans 14 residues. The DNA for the CDR3 is TGTGCCAGCAGTCTTACAGGGCAGGGCTACGAGCAGTACTTC. This encodes CASSLTGQGYEQYF.

This clonotype was seen a handful of times. Here the CDR3 DNA reads TGCGCCAGCAGCTTGGACAGGGCCGTCTATGGCTACACCTTC. Amino acids: CASSLDRAVYGYTF. V usage is TRBV5-1 and J usage is TRBJ1-2; D is perhaps TRBD1 (6 bases). In germline, CDR1 is SGHRS, CDR2 YFSETQ. V lost 0 bases to trimming and J lost 4 bases, with 10 bases between them. CDR3 length: 14 residues.

The chain combines TRBV12-5 with TRBJ1-1; TRBD1 agrees at 7 bases. V lost 3 bases, J lost 0 bases, and 16 bases stayed unmatched. From germline, CDR1 is LGHNT and CDR2 FRNRAP. The CDR3 is 19 amino acids. CDR3 DNA: TGTGCTAGTGGTTTATCAGGCCTCCGGGACAGCTTAATGAACACTGAAGCTTTCTTT. Protein sequence: CASGLSGLRDSLMNTEAFF.